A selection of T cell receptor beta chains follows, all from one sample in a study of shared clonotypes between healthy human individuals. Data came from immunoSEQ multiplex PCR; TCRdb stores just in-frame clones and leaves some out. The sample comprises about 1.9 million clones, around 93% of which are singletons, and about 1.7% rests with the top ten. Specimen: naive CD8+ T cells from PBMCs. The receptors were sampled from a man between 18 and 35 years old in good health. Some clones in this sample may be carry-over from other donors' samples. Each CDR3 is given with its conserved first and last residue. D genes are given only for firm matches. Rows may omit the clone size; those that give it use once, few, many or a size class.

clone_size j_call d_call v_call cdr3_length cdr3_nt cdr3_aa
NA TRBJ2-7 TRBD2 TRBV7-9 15 TGTGCCAGCAGCCACGGACTAGCGGCTTCCTACGAGCAGTACTTC CASSHGLAASYEQYF
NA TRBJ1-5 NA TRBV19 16 TGTGCCAGTAGTATCGGTGGCTATTATAGCAATCAGCCCCAGCATTTT CASSIGGYYSNQPQHF
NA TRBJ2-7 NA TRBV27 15 TGTGCCAGCAGCCTCCGCGAAGGCGGGCCCTACGAGCAGTACTTC CASSLREGGPYEQYF
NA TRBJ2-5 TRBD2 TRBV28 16 TGTGCCAGCAGTTTAGAGCTAGCGGGATCCCTAAGGACCCAGTACTTC CASSLELAGSLRTQYF
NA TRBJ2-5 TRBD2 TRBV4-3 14 TGCGCCAGCAGCCCTTCTAGCGGGTGGGAGACCCAGTACTTC CASSPSSGWETQYF
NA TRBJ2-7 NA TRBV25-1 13 TGTGGAAGCTCTCGGCAGGGACGCAACGAGCAGTACTTC CGSSRQGRNEQYF
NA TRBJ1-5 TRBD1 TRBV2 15 TGTGCCAGCACAGAAGCAGGGGGCGGCAATCAGCCCCAGCATTTT CASTEAGGGNQPQHF
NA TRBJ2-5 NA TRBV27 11 TGTGCCAGCTCGGGTGGGGAGACCCAGTACTTC CASSGGETQYF
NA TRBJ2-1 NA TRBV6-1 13 TGTGCCAGCAGTGATACAGGGTACGATGAGCAGTTCTTC CASSDTGYDEQFF
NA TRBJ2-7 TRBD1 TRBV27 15 TGTGCCAGCAGTTTGCGTCAGGGGGAAGTCTACGAGCAGTACTTC CASSLRQGEVYEQYF
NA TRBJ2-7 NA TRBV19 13 TGTGCCAGTAGTACCACAGGGTTGGGCGAGCAGTACTTC CASSTTGLGEQYF
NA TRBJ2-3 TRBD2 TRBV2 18 TGTGCCAGCAGTGAAGCACAACAACCGGGACTAGCAACAGATACGCAGTATTTT CASSEAQQPGLATDTQYF
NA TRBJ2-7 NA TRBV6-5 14 TGTGCCAGCAGACCACAGCGGACGGGTCCCGAGCAGTACTTC CASRPQRTGPEQYF
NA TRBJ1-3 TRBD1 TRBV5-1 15 TGCGCCAGCAGCTTGGACAGGGGGCTCGGAAACACCATATATTTT CASSLDRGLGNTIYF
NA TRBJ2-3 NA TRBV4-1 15 TGCGCCAGCAAGCCCCGAGCCGACAGAACAGATACGCAGTATTTT CASKPRADRTDTQYF
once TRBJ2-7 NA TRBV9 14 TGTGCCAGCAGCGTAGGACAGTTGGCCTACGAGCAGTACTTC CASSVGQLAYEQYF
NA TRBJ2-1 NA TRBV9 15 TGTGCCAGCAGCGCCGGGACAAACTCCTACAATGAGCAGTTCTTC CASSAGTNSYNEQFF
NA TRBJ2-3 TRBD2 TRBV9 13 TGTGCCAGCAGCGCGGGAGGAACAGATACGCAGTATTTT CASSAGGTDTQYF